What follows describes a single T cell receptor beta chain. Either two negative PCRs, clearance, or symptom resolution qualified Cohort 3 donors as recovered. Original data processing: Amplified reference gene primers provided the basis for estimating nucleated cell counts. Clones were read by immunoSEQ multiplex PCR, and TCRdb kept only the in-frame ones, dropping some. That table is the source of V, J and clone size, and D and trimming were worked out from the DNA. Altogether around 300,000 clones are present, around 90% being singletons, with the ten largest covering 1.7%. This sample was taken from a study of blood T cell repertoires in COVID-19. Study background: PBMCs, B-cell-depleted T cells, or T cells provided the cDNA or gDNA that made up the material.

CDR1 KGHSH and CDR2 LQKENI come from the germline V gene. With 4 bases removed from V and 0 bases from J, the gap between germline ends came to 12 bases. This CDR3 comprises 15 residues. This clonotype originated in a woman between 35 and 50 years old who had recovered from COVID-19. Sequenced: PBMCs or T cells enriched from blood (not recorded which). V gene TRBV18 combines with J gene TRBJ2-5, with D perhaps TRBD2 (5 bases). The chain's CDR3 is CASSLRAGNQETQYF. Written as DNA, the CDR3 is TGTGCCAGCTCACTCCGGGCCGGGAACCAAGAGACCCAGTACTTC.